The present T cell receptor beta chain was sequenced within a study of Ad26.COV2.S vaccination and SARS-CoV-2 variants. Across the whole study: The Ad26.COV2.S arm of the COV1001 trial was where the donor was placed. Administration of Ad26.COV2.S was intramuscular, either once or twice 56 days apart.

The treatment is: 19 received Ad26.COV2.S at low or high dose, single or two shots; about 5 received placebo; per-sample allocation not given. Collection of the samples took place on day 63 after the first injection of vaccine or placebo. The table came from immunoSEQ multiplex PCR; TCRdb's copy has only in-frame clones and leaves some out. The table shows approximately 300,000 clones, with just under 85% occurring only once. The CDR3 runs 14 residues. CDR1 and CDR2 from the germline V gene are SGHNT and YYREEE (reference sequence). V shed 4 bases and J shed 2 bases, with 13 bases lying between them.

The sample was peripheral blood, taken in a trial of Ad26.COV2.S vaccine versus placebo. This sequence joins TRBV5-4 and TRBJ2-7; either TRBD1 or TRBD2 may supply D (5 bases each). The receptor's source is a person between 18 and 60 years old who received the Ad26.COV2.S COVID-19 vaccine or a placebo. The DNA for the CDR3 is TGTGCCAGCAGCCAGTGGCAGGGAGCCTACGAGCAGTACTTC. Translating gives CASSQWQGAYEQYF.